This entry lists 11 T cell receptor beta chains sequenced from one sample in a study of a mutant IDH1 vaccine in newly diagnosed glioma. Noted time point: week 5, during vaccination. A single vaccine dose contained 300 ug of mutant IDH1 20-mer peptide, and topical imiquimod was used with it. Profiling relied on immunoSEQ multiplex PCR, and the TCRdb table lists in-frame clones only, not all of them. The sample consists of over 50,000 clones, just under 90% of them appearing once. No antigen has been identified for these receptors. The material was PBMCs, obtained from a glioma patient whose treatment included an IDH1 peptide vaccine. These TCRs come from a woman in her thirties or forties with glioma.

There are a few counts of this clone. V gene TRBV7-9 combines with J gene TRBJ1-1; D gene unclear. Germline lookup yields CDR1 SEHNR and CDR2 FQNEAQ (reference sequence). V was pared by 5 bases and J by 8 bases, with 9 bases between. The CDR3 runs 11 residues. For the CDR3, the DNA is TGTGCCAGCAGCGGGCATGACGAAGCTTTCTTT. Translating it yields CASSGHDEAFF.

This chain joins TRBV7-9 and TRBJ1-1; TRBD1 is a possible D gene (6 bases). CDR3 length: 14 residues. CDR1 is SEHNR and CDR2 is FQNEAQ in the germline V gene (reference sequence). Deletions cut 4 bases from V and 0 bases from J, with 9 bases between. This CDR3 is CASSYTGLNTEAFF. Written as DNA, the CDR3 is TGTGCCAGCAGCTATACAGGGCTGAACACTGAAGCTTTCTTT. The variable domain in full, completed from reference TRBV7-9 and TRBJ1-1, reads DTGVSQNPRHKITKRGQNVTFRCDPISEHNRLYWYRQTLGQGPEFLTYFQNEAQLEKSRLLSDRFSAERPKGSFSTLEIQRTEQGDSAMYLCASSYTGLNTEAFFGQGTRLTVV.

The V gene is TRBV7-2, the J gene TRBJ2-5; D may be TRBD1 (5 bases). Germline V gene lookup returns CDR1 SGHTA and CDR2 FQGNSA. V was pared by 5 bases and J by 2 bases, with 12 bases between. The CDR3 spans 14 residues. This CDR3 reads CASSPSRQQETQYF. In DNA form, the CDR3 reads TGTGCCAGCAGCCCCTCGCGACAGCAAGAGACCCAGTACTTC.

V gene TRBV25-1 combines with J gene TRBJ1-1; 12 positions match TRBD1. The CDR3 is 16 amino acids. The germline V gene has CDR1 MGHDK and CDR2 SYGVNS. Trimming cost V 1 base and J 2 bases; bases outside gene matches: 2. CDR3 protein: CASSESGTGGNTEAFF. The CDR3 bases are TGTGCCAGCAGTGAATCGGGGACAGGGGGCAACACTGAAGCTTTCTTT.

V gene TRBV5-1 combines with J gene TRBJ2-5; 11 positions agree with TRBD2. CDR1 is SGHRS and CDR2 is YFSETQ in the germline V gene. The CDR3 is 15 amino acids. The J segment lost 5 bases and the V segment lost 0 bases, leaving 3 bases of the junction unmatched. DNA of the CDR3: TGCGCCAGCAGCTTGGGGGGGACTAGCGGCGAGACCCAGTACTTC. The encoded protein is CASSLGGTSGETQYF.

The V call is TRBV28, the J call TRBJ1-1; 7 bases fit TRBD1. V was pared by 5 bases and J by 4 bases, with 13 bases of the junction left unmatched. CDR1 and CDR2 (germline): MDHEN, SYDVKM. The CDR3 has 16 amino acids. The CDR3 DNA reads TGTGCCAGCAGTGACAGGGTCTTCCGGGACTCCACTGAAGCTTTCTTT. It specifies CASSDRVFRDSTEAFF.

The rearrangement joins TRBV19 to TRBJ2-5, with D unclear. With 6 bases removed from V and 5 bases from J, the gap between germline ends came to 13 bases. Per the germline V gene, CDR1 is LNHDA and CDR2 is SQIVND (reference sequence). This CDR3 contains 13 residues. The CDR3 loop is CASSPDWLETQYF. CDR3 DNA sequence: TGTGCCAGTAGCCCCGACTGGTTGGAGACCCAGTACTTC.

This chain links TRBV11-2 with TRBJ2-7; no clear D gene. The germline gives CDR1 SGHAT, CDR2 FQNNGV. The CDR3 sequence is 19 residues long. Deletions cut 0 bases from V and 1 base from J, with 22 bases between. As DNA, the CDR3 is TGTGCCAGCAGCTTAGATGTAGTCGACCCTGTGAACTGGTCCTACGAGCAGTACTTC. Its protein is CASSLDVVDPVNWSYEQYF.

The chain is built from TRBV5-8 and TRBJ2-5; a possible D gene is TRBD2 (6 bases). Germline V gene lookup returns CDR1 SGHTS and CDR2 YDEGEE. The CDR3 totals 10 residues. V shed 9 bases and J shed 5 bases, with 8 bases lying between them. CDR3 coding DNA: TGTGCCACGGGGAGGGAGACCCAGTACTTC. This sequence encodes CATGRETQYF.

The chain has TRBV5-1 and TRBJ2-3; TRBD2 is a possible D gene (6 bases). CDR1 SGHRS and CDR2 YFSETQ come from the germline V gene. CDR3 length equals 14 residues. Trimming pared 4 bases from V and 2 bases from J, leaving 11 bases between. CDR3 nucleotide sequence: TGCGCCAGCAGCCTAGCGACACCCACAGATACGCAGTATTTT. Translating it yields CASSLATPTDTQYF.

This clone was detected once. CDR3 sequence reads: CASSTSGGPLNYGYTF. Here the CDR3 DNA reads TGTGCCAGCAGCACCTCAGGGGGCCCCCTTAACTATGGCTACACCTTC. The rearrangement uses TRBV21-1 and TRBJ1-2; TRBD1 is the table's D call, not checked against the DNA. TRBV21-1 is annotated as a pseudogene. CDR3 size: 16 residues.